Here is one T cell receptor (beta chain) with its context. As yet, its antigen is unknown. Genomic DNA per cell subset filled all wells of several immunoSEQ plates. Profiled with immunoSEQ multiplex PCR; TCRdb holds only in-frame clones, not every one. Of about a million clones in the sample, around 76% were seen once. The sample comes from a study of shared clonotypes between healthy human individuals. Study findings and constraints: Against clonotypes common to all four donors, non-shared ones had lower generation probabilities.

The CDR3 has 14 residues. Germline assignment: CDR1 WSHSY and CDR2 SAAADI. V dropped 7 bases and J dropped 4 bases, with 13 bases sitting between them. The rearrangement uses TRBV10-2 and TRBJ1-4, with D perhaps TRBD1 (5 bases). The receptor was derived from a man between 18 and 35 years old in good health. Source material: memory CD4+ T cells sorted from blood. Subset in this sample: CD45RA-negative fraction. This CDR3 reads CASKKGSNNEKLFF. In DNA, the CDR3 is TGCGCCAGCAAGAAGGGGTCCAATAATGAAAAACTGTTTTTT.